A selection of T cell receptor beta chains follows, all from one sample in a study of persistence of HIV-infected CD4 T cells. Their cognate antigens are unknown. TCRdb's table, derived via immunoSEQ multiplex PCR, lists solely in-frame clones and lacks some. The table has around 28,000 clones, approximately 78% seen once. The source material was CD4+ T cells sorted from PBMCs after approximately 19-hour stimulation, sampled from a patient who received antiretroviral therapy. These receptors were obtained from an adult woman with HIV who was CMV-seropositive. Each CDR3 is given with its conserved first and last residue. The D gene is left open where the match is weak. Size values are once, few and many counts, or a class for expanded clones, and some rows have none.

TRBV11-1	TRBJ2-4	-	15	TRBD1	CASSTSDRPQRIQYF	TGTGCCAGCAGTACCTCGGACAGGCCCCAACGGATTCAGTACTTC
TRBV10-3	TRBJ1-5	-	14	-	CAISARDSNQPQHF	TGTGCCATCAGTGCCCGGGACAGCAATCAGCCCCAGCATTTT
TRBV18	TRBJ1-6	-	15	-	CASSQSGRDNSPLHF	TGTGCCAGCTCACAATCGGGACGGGATAATTCACCCCTCCACTTT
TRBV27	TRBJ2-7	-	18	TRBD2	CASTIQWRGRDLSYEQYF	TGTGCCAGCACCATACAGTGGCGGGGGAGAGATTTATCCTACGAGCAGTACTTC
TRBV29-1	TRBJ2-7	once	14	TRBD1	CSVDTGTGGYEQYF	TGCAGCGTGGATACCGGGACAGGGGGTTACGAGCAGTACTTC
TRBV5-1	TRBJ1-2	-	15	TRBD1	CASSGTTGLVYGYTF	TGCGCCAGCAGCGGCACGACAGGGCTGGTCTATGGCTACACCTTC
TRBV20-1	TRBJ1-3	-	11	-	CSALQGNTIYF	TGCAGTGCTTTACAGGGAAACACCATATATTTT
TRBV2	TRBJ1-2	-	16	-	CASSEAGAGMWSGYTF	TGTGCCAGCAGTGAAGCCGGCGCAGGGATGTGGTCTGGCTACACCTTC
TRBV5-1	TRBJ2-1	-	13	-	CASSLVADNEQFF	TGCGCCAGCAGCTTGGTTGCAGACAATGAGCAGTTCTTC
TRBV15	TRBJ1-5	-	15	-	CATSRDNPRDQPQHF	TGTGCCACCAGCAGAGACAATCCCAGGGACCAGCCCCAGCATTTT
TRBV30	TRBJ1-1	-	12	-	CASRGGPTEAFF	TGTGCCTCCCGCGGGGGCCCCACTGAAGCTTTCTTT
TRBV5-6	TRBJ1-2	few	12	TRBD1	CASSATGEGYTF	TGTGCCAGCAGCGCGACAGGGGAGGGCTACACCTTC
TRBV6-6	TRBJ2-3	once	13	-	CASSYSPTDTQYF	TGTGCCAGCAGTTACTCACCCACAGATACGCAGTATTTT
TRBV29-1	TRBJ1-1	-	13	-	CSVGRDINTEAFF	TGCAGCGTTGGTAGAGACATTAACACTGAAGCTTTCTTT
TRBV10-1	TRBJ1-2	-	13	-	CASSAGLSYGYTF	TGCGCCAGCAGTGCGGGACTGAGCTATGGCTACACCTTC
TRBV5-1	TRBJ2-1	-	14	-	CASSYENRVGEQFF	TGCGCCAGCAGCTATGAGAACAGGGTCGGCGAGCAGTTCTTC
TRBV5-1	TRBJ2-5	-	11	-	CASSWGETQYF	TGCGCCAGCAGCTGGGGGGAGACCCAGTACTTC
TRBV10-2	TRBJ2-7	-	13	-	CASSEQSVYEQYF	TGCGCCAGCAGTGAGCAATCTGTGTACGAGCAGTACTTC
TRBV5-1	TRBJ1-1	-	16	TRBD1	CASSLARTGGLTEAFF	TGCGCCAGCAGCTTGGCCAGGACAGGGGGCCTCACTGAAGCTTTCTTT
TRBV5-1	TRBJ1-1	-	17	TRBD1	CASSFSGTGGPSTEAFF	TGCGCCAGCAGCTTCTCCGGGACAGGGGGCCCGAGCACTGAAGCTTTCTTT
TRBV9	TRBJ2-7	few	14	-	CASSWTASSYEQYF	TGTGCCAGCAGCTGGACTGCCAGCTCCTACGAGCAGTACTTC
TRBV10-3	TRBJ2-2	few	16	-	CAISDRQNLNTGELFF	TGTGCCATCAGTGATCGACAGAACCTCAACACCGGGGAGCTGTTTTTT
TRBV9	TRBJ1-4	once	15	-	CASSSGLQTNEKLFF	TGTGCCAGCAGCTCCGGCTTGCAAACTAATGAAAAACTGTTTTTT
TRBV5-4	TRBJ2-1	once	16	-	CASSLGLRASHNEQFF	TGTGCCAGCAGCTTGGGTCTACGGGCTTCTCACAATGAGCAGTTCTTC
TRBV2	TRBJ2-5	few	13	TRBD1	CASNRGTQETQYF	TGTGCCAGCAACAGGGGAACCCAAGAGACCCAGTACTTC
TRBV3-1/TRBV3-2	TRBJ1-2	-	12	TRBD1	CASSPWTGGYTF	TGTGCCAGCAGCCCTTGGACAGGGGGCTACACCTTC
TRBV30	TRBJ1-4	few	13	TRBD1	CAWSEGAGEKLFF	TGTGCCTGGAGTGAGGGGGCTGGAGAAAAACTGTTTTTT
TRBV18	TRBJ1-5	-	16	TRBD1	CASSRGPTGGGQPQHF	TGTGCCAGCTCACGTGGCCCCACAGGGGGAGGTCAGCCCCAGCATTTT
TRBV5-8	TRBJ1-3	few	16	TRBD1	CASSRGQGVSGNTIYF	TGTGCCAGCAGCCGGGGACAGGGGGTCTCTGGAAACACCATATATTTT
TRBV6-1	TRBJ1-1	-	14	-	CASSLAASGHEAFF	TGTGCCAGCAGTTTAGCGGCCTCCGGGCATGAAGCTTTCTTT
TRBV5-1	TRBJ2-3	-	14	-	CASSLDPRADTQYF	TGCGCCAGCAGCTTGGACCCTAGAGCAGATACGCAGTATTTT
TRBV18	TRBJ1-1	few	14	-	CASSPMGHNTEAFF	TGTGCCAGCTCACCGATGGGACACAACACTGAAGCTTTCTTT
TRBV5-4	TRBJ2-3	-	16	TRBD2	CASSDLAGGRGDTQYF	TGTGCCAGCAGCGACTTAGCGGGGGGGCGGGGAGATACGCAGTATTTT
TRBV19	TRBJ1-2	-	15	TRBD1	CASSISTGGNYGYTF	TGTGCCAGTAGTATCAGCACAGGGGGTAACTATGGCTACACCTTC
TRBV6-5	TRBJ1-2	-	15	TRBD1	CASRYLGTGFYGYTF	TGTGCCAGCAGGTACCTGGGGACAGGCTTCTATGGCTACACCTTC
TRBV7-6	TRBJ1-4	-	13	-	CASSLGQSGKLFF	TGTGCCAGCAGCTTAGGGCAGTCCGGAAAACTGTTTTTT
TRBV15	TRBJ2-1	-	16	-	CATSRDRGASYNEQFF	TGTGCCACCAGCAGAGATCGTGGGGCCAGCTACAATGAGCAGTTCTTC
TRBV6-1	TRBJ1-1	-	14	-	CASSESVNRMVAFF	TGTGCCAGCAGTGAGAGTGTCAACAGGATGGTGGCTTTCTTT
TRBV19	TRBJ2-7	-	16	TRBD1	CASSIVPTGSRYEQYF	TGTGCCAGTAGTATAGTTCCGACAGGGTCAAGATACGAGCAGTACTTC
TRBV10-3	TRBJ2-5	-	15	-	CAISGARGGGETQYF	TGTGCCATCAGCGGGGCGCGAGGGGGAGGGGAGACCCAGTACTTC
TRBV6-5	TRBJ1-2	-	11	-	CASRTGRGYTF	TGTGCCAGCAGGACCGGGAGGGGCTACACCTTC
TRBV19	TRBJ2-6	few	15	-	CASRLDHSGANVLTF	TGTGCCAGTAGGTTGGACCACTCTGGGGCCAACGTCCTGACTTTC
TRBV19	TRBJ1-1	-	15	-	CASSRALALNTEAFF	TGTGCCAGTAGTCGGGCCCTGGCACTGAACACTGAAGCTTTCTTT
TRBV7-9	TRBJ2-1	-	15	TRBD2	CASSLSSLAGGEQFF	TGTGCCAGCAGCTTATCGTCACTAGCGGGGGGCGAGCAGTTCTTC
TRBV5-1	TRBJ2-5	-	17	TRBD1	CASSHLQGGAVQETQYF	TGCGCCAGCAGCCACCTACAGGGGGGCGCCGTTCAAGAGACCCAGTACTTC
TRBV5-6	TRBJ1-2	-	14	-	CASSLANRPYGYTF	TGTGCCAGCAGCTTGGCCAACCGACCATATGGCTACACCTTC
TRBV9	TRBJ1-3	-	14	-	CASARAGAGNTIYF	TGTGCCAGCGCCCGGGCTGGGGCTGGAAACACCATATATTTT
TRBV4-2	TRBJ1-2	-	15	TRBD1	CASSQEAQGAHGYTF	TGTGCCAGCAGCCAAGAAGCACAGGGGGCGCATGGCTACACCTTC
TRBV5-4	TRBJ2-1	-	14	-	CAGGKGESYNEQFF	TGTGCCGGGGGTAAGGGAGAGTCCTACAATGAGCAGTTCTTC
TRBV6-5	TRBJ1-3	-	14	TRBD1	CASSSRGQGNTIYF	TGTGCCAGCAGTTCCAGGGGGCAAGGAAACACCATATATTTT
TRBV9	TRBJ1-3	few	15	-	CASSSAPVAGNTIYF	TGTGCCAGCAGCTCTGCGCCAGTTGCTGGAAACACCATATATTTT
TRBV5-4	TRBJ1-3	-	15	TRBD1	CASSSRDSSGNTIYF	TGTGCCAGCAGCTCCCGGGACAGCTCTGGAAACACCATATATTTT
TRBV9	TRBJ2-3	-	17	-	CASSVVGRAASTDTQYF	TGTGCCAGCAGCGTAGTAGGAAGGGCCGCTAGCACAGATACGCAGTATTTT
TRBV3-1/TRBV3-2	TRBJ2-3	-	16	TRBD2	CASSPRTSGAGDTQYF	TGTGCCAGCAGCCCAAGGACTAGCGGGGCTGGAGATACGCAGTATTTT
TRBV6-5	TRBJ2-1	-	14	TRBD1	CASSYSTGGNEQFF	TGTGCCAGCAGTTACTCGACAGGGGGCAATGAGCAGTTCTTC